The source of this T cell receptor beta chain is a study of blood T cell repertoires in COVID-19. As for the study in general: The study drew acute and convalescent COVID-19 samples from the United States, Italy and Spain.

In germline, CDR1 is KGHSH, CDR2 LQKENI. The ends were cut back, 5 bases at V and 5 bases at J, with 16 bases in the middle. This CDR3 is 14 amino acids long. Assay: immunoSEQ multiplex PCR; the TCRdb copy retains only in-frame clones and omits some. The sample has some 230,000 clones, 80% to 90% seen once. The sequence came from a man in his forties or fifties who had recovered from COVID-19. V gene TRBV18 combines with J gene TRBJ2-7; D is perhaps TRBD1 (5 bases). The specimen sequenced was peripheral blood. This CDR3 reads CASSALVGQHEQYF. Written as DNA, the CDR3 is TGTGCCAGCTCAGCTCTTGTGGGGCAACACGAGCAGTACTTC.